The 26 T cell receptor beta chains below were found in one sample sequenced in a study of neurological immune-mediated disorders. TCRdb passed the 5' RACE reads through MiXCR, listing each CDR3 protein once. The profile covers about 59,000 distinct CDR3 sequences, with approximately 11% appearing a single time and over 8.5% taken by the ten largest. What was sequenced was PBMCs. The receptor set was obtained from an older woman with HTLV-1-associated myelopathy (HAM/TSP).

The sample holds many counts of this clonotype. This chain uses TRBV4-3 with TRBJ1-1; tentative D call: TRBD1 (5 bases). V was pared by 4 bases and J by 3 bases, with 12 bases between. This CDR3 has 14 residues. Per germline, CDR1 LGHNA and CDR2 YSLEER. CDR3 sequence (DNA): TGCGCCAGCAGCCCCCAGGGAGGAGACACTGAAGCTTTCTTT. Encoded protein: CASSPQGGDTEAFF.

This clonotype was detected many times. The rearrangement uses TRBV25-1 and TRBJ2-4; 8 bases line up with TRBD1. Germline V gene lookup returns CDR1 MGHDK and CDR2 SYGVNS. This CDR3 contains 16 residues. V gave up 4 bases and J gave up 5 bases; unmatched junction bases: 10. The CDR3: CASSGATGTGENIQYF. CDR3 sequence (DNA): TGTGCCAGCAGTGGAGCGACCGGGACAGGAGAAAACATTCAGTACTTC. Drawing the rest from reference TRBV25-1 and TRBJ2-4, the complete variable domain is EADIYQTPRYLVIGTGKKITLECSQTMGHDKMYWYQQDPGMELHLIHYSYGVNSTEKGDLSSESTVSRIRTEHFPLTLESARPSHTSQYLCASSGATGTGENIQYFGAGTRLSVL.

At least ten counts were recorded for this clonotype. The V gene is TRBV20-1, the J gene TRBJ2-1, with no clear D. This CDR3 comprises 15 residues. The V gene's germline CDR1 is DFQATT and CDR2 SNEGSKA (reference sequence). Trimming removed 7 bases from V and 0 bases from J, with 16 bases in between. DNA of the CDR3: TGCAGTGGGGTCGTACAGCCAAGCTCCTACAATGAGCAGTTCTTC. Its protein product is CSGVVQPSSYNEQFF.

The table lists this clonotype with many counts. The chain links TRBV5-1 to TRBJ2-5; 10 bases match TRBD2. Unmatched junction bases numbered 10, after V lost 4 bases and J lost 4 bases. Germline V CDR1 and CDR2: SGHRS, YFSETQ. CDR3 length equals 16 residues. The CDR3 DNA follows: TGCGCCAGCAGCCGCATTGAAGCGGGAGGGGCAGAGACCCAGTACTTC. Amino acid sequence: CASSRIEAGGAETQYF.

This clonotype occurred many times. The chain couples TRBV21-1 to TRBJ1-2; the D call of TRBD1 is as the table states it, not checked on the DNA. TRBV21-1 is assigned pseudogene status. The CDR3 is 17 residues long. This CDR3 reads CASSVHRGREDTYGYTF. Written as DNA, the CDR3 is TGTGCCAGCAGCGTACACAGGGGGCGCGAAGATACCTATGGCTACACCTTC.

In its sample, this clonotype was seen many times. The genes are TRBV20-1 and TRBJ2-7; a possible D gene is TRBD2 (6 bases). Trimming left V 0 bases short and J 2 bases short, with 11 bases between. CDR1 is DFQATT and CDR2 is SNEGSKA in the germline V gene (reference sequence). The CDR3 has 14 amino acids. The CDR3 nucleotides are TGCAGTGCTAGAGAGGGGACGGGAGCCTACGAGCAGTACTTC. This sequence encodes CSAREGTGAYEQYF.

This clonotype showed up many times. The gene calls are TRBV7-9 and TRBJ1-5, with D unclear. This CDR3 spans 13 amino acids. Trimming removed 4 bases from V and 2 bases from J, with 6 bases in between. Germline V gene data show CDR1 as SEHNR and CDR2 as FQNEAQ (reference sequence). CDR3 sequence: CASSSGGNQPQHF. The CDR3 DNA reads TGTGCCAGCAGCTCAGGTGGCAATCAGCCCCAGCATTTT.

The sample holds many counts of this clonotype. The rearrangement uses TRBV4-1 and TRBJ2-7; 9 nucleotides line up with TRBD1. Germline CDR1 reads MGHRA; CDR2 reads YSYEKL. After removal of 4 bases from V and 9 bases from J, the junction contained 16 bases not matched to a gene. CDR3 length: 16 amino acids. The CDR3 nucleotides read TGCGCCAGCAGCCCCGGCCAGGGACAGGGCGCTGTCGGGCAGTACTTC. Its protein is CASSPGQGQGAVGQYF.

This clonotype was counted at least ten times. One junction end does not reproduce the germline sequence, and a read error may be involved. J is TRBJ2-1 and V is TRBV10-3, with D possibly matching TRBD1 (6 bases). The CDR3 contains 11 residues. Germline V gene lookup returns CDR1 ENHRY and CDR2 SYGVKD. The CDR3 reads CAIRGYNEQFF. CDR3 coding DNA: TGTGCAATCAGGGGATACAATGAGCAGTTCTTC.

This clonotype has a count of ten or more. V usage is TRBV5-8 and J usage is TRBJ2-2; D not certain. Germline V gene sequence: CDR1 SGHTS, CDR2 YDEGEE. Trimming cost V 3 bases and J 1 base, with 7 bases left between them. The CDR3 covers 14 residues. The CDR3 DNA is TGTGCCAGCAGCTCCGCCCTGAACACCGGGGAGCTGTTTTTT. It encodes CASSSALNTGELFF.

This clonotype was detected only a few times. The chain recombines TRBV5-1 with TRBJ1-2; 11 bases are shared with TRBD1. The CDR3 has 14 residues. Germline V lookup: CDR1 SGHRS, CDR2 YFSETQ. Germline trimming cut 4 bases from V and 3 bases from J; bases unmatched to any gene: 2. DNA of the CDR3: TGCGCCAGCAGCAGGGGACAGGGGGACTATGGCTACACCTTC. Its protein is CASSRGQGDYGYTF. The entire variable domain, with the rest obtained from reference TRBV5-1 and TRBJ1-2, is as follows: KAGVTQTPRYLIKTRGQQVTLSCSPISGHRSVSWYQQTPGQGLQFLFEYFSETQRNKGNFPGRFSGRQFSNSRSEMNVSTLELGDSALYLCASSRGQGDYGYTFGSGTRLTVV.

This clonotype was observed at least ten times. The rearrangement links TRBV5-1 to TRBJ2-7; D may be TRBD1 (6 bases). Germline V lookup: CDR1 SGHRS, CDR2 YFSETQ. V was pared by 4 bases and J by 3 bases, with 17 bases between. This CDR3 contains 15 residues. CDR3: CASSLGHVDIYEQYF. The CDR3 DNA follows: TGCGCCAGCAGCCTGGGACACGTAGACATCTACGAGCAGTACTTC. Variable domain in full (rest from reference TRBV5-1 and TRBJ2-7): KAGVTQTPRYLIKTRGQQVTLSCSPISGHRSVSWYQQTPGQGLQFLFEYFSETQRNKGNFPGRFSGRQFSNSRSEMNVSTLELGDSALYLCASSLGHVDIYEQYFGPGTRLTVT.

This clonotype was seen at least ten times. This CDR3 is CASSPEGGPRGYEQYF. In DNA form, the CDR3 reads TGTGCCAGCTCACCTGAGGGGGGGCCCAGGGGTTACGAGCAGTACTTC. The rearrangement joins TRBV18 to TRBJ2-7; D perhaps matches TRBD2 (7 bases). The CDR3 covers 16 residues. Germline V gene lookup returns CDR1 KGHSH and CDR2 LQKENI. V was clipped by 3 bases and J by 4 bases, with 19 bases between them.

On this clonotype itself: This may come from a read error, since a much larger clone is one base off. The V and J genes are TRBV6-5 and TRBJ2-2; D remains ambiguous. The V gene lost 4 bases and the J gene lost 7 bases, with 16 bases spanning the gap. The CDR3 loop spans 15 amino acids. Germline CDR1 MNHEY, CDR2 SVGAGI. DNA of the CDR3: TGTGCCAGCAGTTCTATCGGGTCGTCGGGCGGGGAGCTGTTTTTT. Amino acid sequence: CASSSIGSSGGELFF.

This clonotype has at least ten counts. The rearrangement links TRBV10-3 to TRBJ2-1; perhaps TRBD2 as D (6 bases). V was trimmed by 6 bases and J by 4 bases, leaving 16 bases between them. This CDR3 has 15 residues. Germline CDR1 reads ENHRY; CDR2 reads SYGVKD. The DNA for the CDR3 is TGTGCCATCAGCCCCGGGACTGGACCTTACAATGAGCAGTTCTTC. It translates to CAISPGTGPYNEQFF.

This clonotype was seen many times. V gene TRBV2 combines with J gene TRBJ2-2, with 9 bases fitting TRBD2. Per the germline V gene, CDR1 is SNHLY and CDR2 is FYNNEI. J was trimmed by 4 bases and V by 8 bases; bases with no gene match: 11. The length of the CDR3 is 16 residues. The CDR3: CASSQVGLALTGELFF. The DNA of the CDR3 is TGTGCCAGCTCTCAGGTCGGACTAGCGCTCACCGGGGAGCTGTTTTTT.

On this clonotype: This clone may be a read error of a much larger clone one base away. The chain combines TRBV6-5 with TRBJ2-5; the D gene is possibly TRBD2 (6 bases). This CDR3 spans 15 amino acids. Germline assignment: CDR1 MNHEY and CDR2 SVGAGI. The CDR3 region is CASSYGGPPLETRYF. The CDR3 bases are TGTGCCAGCAGTTACGGAGGGCCTCCTTTGGAGACCCGGTACTTC.

This chain joins TRBV20-1 and TRBJ2-3; D may match TRBD1 or TRBD2 (7 bases each). The ends were cut back, 0 bases at V and 9 bases at J, with 16 bases in the middle. The CDR3 is 14 residues long. CDR1 and CDR2 (germline): DFQATT, SNEGSKA (reference sequence). CDR3 nucleotide sequence: TGCAGTGCTAGAGATTGGGGGGGGACAGTCACGCAGTATTTT. The encoded protein is CSARDWGGTVTQYF.

This clonotype occurred many times. The chain uses TRBV3-1 and TRBJ1-5; 9 bases line up with TRBD1. Germline values: CDR1 LGHDT, CDR2 YNNKEL (reference sequence). The CDR3 is made up of 15 amino acids. V lost 4 bases, J lost 2 bases, and 3 bases stayed unmatched. CDR3 amino acids: CASSRGQGGNQPQHF. The CDR3 DNA reads as TGTGCCAGCAGCCGGGGACAGGGAGGCAATCAGCCCCAGCATTTT.

This clonotype was seen repeatedly, ten times or more. The CDR3 DNA reads as TGTGCCAGCAAGACGTCCGGGACAGGGTCAGATACGCAGTATTTT. Translation gives CASKTSGTGSDTQYF. V and J are TRBV28 and TRBJ2-3; 9 bases are shared with TRBD1. This CDR3 comprises 15 residues. V was clipped by 7 bases and J by 4 bases; unmatched bases: 9. CDR1 and CDR2 from the germline V gene are MDHEN and SYDVKM.

This chain links TRBV7-9 with TRBJ2-1; D is ambiguous. V was cut by 5 bases and J by 5 bases, with 16 bases left in between. CDR1 is SEHNR and CDR2 is FQNEAQ in the germline V gene (reference sequence). The CDR3 sequence is 15 residues long. CDR3 region: CASSPSPVLDNEQFF. The CDR3 nucleotides read TGTGCCAGCAGCCCCAGCCCGGTATTGGACAATGAGCAGTTCTTC.

This clonotype was recorded at least ten times. The genes are TRBV20-1 and TRBJ2-7, with TRBD2 matching 12 bases. This CDR3 has 16 amino acids. In germline, CDR1 is DFQATT, CDR2 SNEGSKA (reference sequence). The ends lost 1 base at V and 0 bases at J; junction bases unmatched: 4. CDR3 coding DNA: TGCAGTGCTAGAGGACTAGCGGGAGCCTTCTCCTACGAGCAGTACTTC. Translated, it gives CSARGLAGAFSYEQYF.

The sample holds many counts of this clonotype. CDR3 loop: CASSPQGSMNQPQHF. The CDR3 bases are TGTGCCAGCAGTCCACAGGGGAGCATGAATCAGCCCCAGCATTTT. The chain couples TRBV12-3 or TRBV12-4 to TRBJ1-5, with TRBD1 matching 7 bases. J was trimmed by 4 bases and V by 5 bases; bases with no gene match: 8. The CDR3 has 15 amino acids.

This clonotype was counted at least ten times. The chain employs TRBV6-6 and TRBJ2-1; D may match TRBD1 or TRBD2 (6 bases each). Germline values: CDR1 MNHNY, CDR2 SVGAGI (reference sequence). CDR3 length equals 13 residues. Trimming stripped 7 bases from V and 8 bases from J, with 15 bases between. As DNA, the CDR3 is TGTGCCAGCACCAACGTGGGGGGCCATGAGCAGTTCTTC. Translated, it gives CASTNVGGHEQFF.

This clonotype was seen at least ten times. V gene TRBV20-1 combines with J gene TRBJ2-3, with 10 positions matching TRBD2. The CDR3 spans 14 residues. V was clipped by 6 bases and J by 1 base; unmatched bases: 4. From germline, CDR1 is DFQATT and CDR2 SNEGSKA (reference sequence). CDR3 in DNA: TGCAGTGCGGCCCTAGCGGGAGGCACAGATACGCAGTATTTT. It translates to CSAALAGGTDTQYF.

This clonotype occurred many times. V gene TRBV5-1 combines with J gene TRBJ2-7; 8 bases map to TRBD1. V was pared by 0 bases and J by 4 bases, with 9 bases of the junction left unmatched. Germline values: CDR1 SGHRS, CDR2 YFSETQ. The CDR3 length is 16 residues. The CDR3 loop is CASSLEDPRQGYEQYF. In DNA form, the CDR3 reads TGCGCCAGCAGCTTGGAGGATCCGCGACAGGGGTACGAGCAGTACTTC.